The clone carrying this T cell receptor beta chain was recorded a few times. As yet, its antigen is unknown. Looked up from germline, CDR1 is MNHEY and CDR2 is SMNVEV (reference sequence). The CDR3 covers 13 residues. V lost 8 bases and J lost 4; bases outside the gene matches: 6. This entry belongs to a study of T cell repertoires in cytomegalovirus infection. Study details: Shared public TCR beta signatures pointed to both CMV infection and a matching HLA type.

Study conclusions and caveats: In two of eight donors, the top clonotype was HLA-C-restricted CMV-specific. The cumulative frequency of public TCR beta families identified carriers of CMV plus the relevant HLA.

TCRdb re-derived calls from the reads in MiXCR, one entry per CDR3 protein. The table shows some 400,000 distinct CDR3 sequences, with under 40% occurring only once. The sequenced sample was PBMCs. V and J are TRBV27 and TRBJ1-2, with TRBD1 matching 8 bases. This sequence was found in a human donor in good health (CMV status not recorded). Some clones in this sample may be carry-over from other donors' samples. CDR3 coding DNA: TGTGCCAGCGGGGACAGGCGGGGCTATGGCTACACCTTC. Encoded protein: CASGDRRGYGYTF.